This passage covers 3 T cell receptor beta chains from one sample sequenced in a study of T cell repertoires in cytomegalovirus infection. Their target antigens are unknown. One entry per CDR3 protein, called by TCRdb with MiXCR from the reads. This table holds 900,000 to 950,000 distinct CDR3 sequences, 30% to 40% found once. This sample comprised cultured CD8+ T cells from PBMCs, obtained from culture after CMV antigen stimulation. All receptors derive from a human donor in good health (CMV status not recorded). Some clones in this sample may be carry-over from other donors' samples.

In its sample, this clonotype was seen a few times. The CDR3 DNA is TGTGCCATCAGTGAGTCGACAGGGAATGGGTTGAACACTGAAGCTTTCTTT. Its protein is CAISESTGNGLNTEAFF. This rearrangement joins TRBV10-3 to TRBJ1-1, with 7 positions matching TRBD1. The CDR3 covers 17 residues. Looked up from germline, CDR1 is ENHRY and CDR2 is SYGVKD. V shed 0 bases, J shed 0 bases, and the junction held 7 bases outside the gene matches.

This clonotype has at least ten counts. The chain is built from TRBV12-3 or TRBV12-4 and TRBJ1-2, with TRBD1 matching 10 bases. J was trimmed by 7 bases and V by 6 bases; bases with no gene match: 17. CDR3 size: 17 residues. CDR3 DNA: TGTGCCAGCAGCCCGTCCGGGACAGGGGAACTAATTGGTGGCTACACCTTC. It codes for CASSPSGTGELIGGYTF.

This clonotype showed up just a few times. The chain has TRBV19 and TRBJ2-2; tentative D call: TRBD2 (6 bases). V was clipped by 8 bases and J by 3 bases, with 19 bases between them. CDR1 and CDR2 from the germline V gene are LNHDA and SQIVND (reference sequence). The CDR3 contains 16 residues. CDR3 bases: TGTGCCAGTCGATCAGGGTCGGGGGAATACACCGGGGAGCTGTTTTTT. It translates to CASRSGSGEYTGELFF.